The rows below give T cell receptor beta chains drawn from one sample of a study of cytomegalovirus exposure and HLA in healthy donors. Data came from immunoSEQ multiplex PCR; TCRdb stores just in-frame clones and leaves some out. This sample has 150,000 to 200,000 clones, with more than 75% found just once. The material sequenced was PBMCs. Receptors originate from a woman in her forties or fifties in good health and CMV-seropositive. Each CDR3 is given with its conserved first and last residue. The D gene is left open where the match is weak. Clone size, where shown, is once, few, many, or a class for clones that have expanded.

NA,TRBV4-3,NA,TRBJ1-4,CASSQGQAQGKLFF,TGCGCCAGCAGCCAAGGACAGGCCCAGGGAAAACTGTTTTTT
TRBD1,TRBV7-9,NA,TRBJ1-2,CASSLEGTAYGYTF,TGTGCCAGCAGCTTAGAAGGGACAGCCTATGGCTACACCTTC
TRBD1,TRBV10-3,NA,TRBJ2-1,CAIRTRDRYNEQFF,TGTGCCATCAGGACCCGGGACAGGTACAATGAGCAGTTCTTC
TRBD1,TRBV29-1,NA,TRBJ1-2,CSAFGQENGYTF,TGCAGCGCCTTCGGACAGGAAAATGGCTACACCTTC
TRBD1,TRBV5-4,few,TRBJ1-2,CASSPPGQNYGYTF,TGTGCCAGCAGCCCTCCGGGACAGAACTATGGCTACACCTTC
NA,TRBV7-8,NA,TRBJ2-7,CASSLARRDITYEQYF,TGTGCCAGCAGCTTAGCCCGAAGGGACATCACCTACGAGCAGTACTTC
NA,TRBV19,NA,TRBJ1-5,CASNPGGPYSNQPQHF,TGTGCCAGTAATCCGGGGGGCCCTTATAGCAATCAGCCCCAGCATTTT
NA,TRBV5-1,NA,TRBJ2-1,CASSFAGEGGEQFF,TGCGCCAGCAGCTTCGCGGGAGAGGGGGGTGAGCAGTTCTTC
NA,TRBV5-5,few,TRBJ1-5,CASSPDGGYQPQHF,TGTGCCAGCAGCCCGGACGGGGGTTATCAGCCCCAGCATTTT
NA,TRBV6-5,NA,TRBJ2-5,CASSPGQLQETQYF,TGTGCCAGCAGCCCCGGACAGCTCCAAGAGACCCAGTACTTC
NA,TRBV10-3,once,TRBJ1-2,CAISELRSNYGYTF,TGTGCCATCAGTGAACTCAGGTCAAACTATGGCTACACCTTC
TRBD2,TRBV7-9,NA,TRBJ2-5,CASRPAGEETQYF,TGTGCCAGCAGACCCGCGGGGGAAGAGACCCAGTACTTC
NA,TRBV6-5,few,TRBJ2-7,CASSLQGYEQYF,TGTGCCAGCAGTTTACAGGGATACGAGCAGTACTTC
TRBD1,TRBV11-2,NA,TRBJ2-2,CASSLWGQGVTGELFF,TGTGCCAGCAGCTTATGGGGACAGGGGGTCACCGGGGAGCTGTTTTTT
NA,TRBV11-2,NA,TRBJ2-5,CASSLGRGEGVTQYF,TGTGCCAGCAGCTTAGGTCGAGGGGAGGGGGTGACCCAGTACTTC
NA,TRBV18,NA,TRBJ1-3,CASSVIHAEAGNTIYF,TGTGCCAGCTCAGTAATACACGCCGAAGCTGGAAACACCATATATTTT
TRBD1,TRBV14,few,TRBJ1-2,CASSEDRGNGYTF,TGTGCCAGCAGCGAGGACAGGGGAAATGGCTACACCTTC
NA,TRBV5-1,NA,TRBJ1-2,CASSLVGGKGDTF,TGCGCCAGCAGCTTGGTAGGCGGCAAGGGGGACACCTTC
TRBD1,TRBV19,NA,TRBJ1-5,CASSMRTGRLGSNQPQHF,TGTGCCAGTAGTATGAGGACAGGGAGGCTGGGGAGCAATCAGCCCCAGCATTTT
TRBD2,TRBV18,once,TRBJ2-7,CASSPPGGEIYEQYF,TGTGCCAGCTCACCACCGGGGGGGGAGATATACGAGCAGTACTTC
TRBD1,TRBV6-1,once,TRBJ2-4,CATETGGLGKNIQYF,TGTGCCACCGAAACAGGGGGCCTTGGCAAAAACATTCAGTACTTC
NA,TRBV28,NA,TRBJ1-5,CASSTGSARPQHF,TGTGCCAGCAGCACAGGGTCAGCACGGCCCCAGCATTTT
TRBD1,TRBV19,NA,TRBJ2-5,CASSPRTGLYQETQYF,TGTGCCAGTAGTCCCAGGACAGGCCTGTACCAAGAGACCCAGTACTTC
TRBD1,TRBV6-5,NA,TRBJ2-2,CASSFGQGLGELFF,TGTGCCAGCAGTTTCGGACAGGGCCTCGGGGAGCTGTTTTTT
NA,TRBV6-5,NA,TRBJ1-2,CASKRTGSRGYTF,TGTGCCAGCAAAAGAACAGGGTCTCGGGGCTACACCTTC
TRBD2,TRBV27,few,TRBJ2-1,CASRGTSGGYNEQFF,TGTGCCAGCAGAGGGACTAGCGGGGGTTACAATGAGCAGTTCTTC
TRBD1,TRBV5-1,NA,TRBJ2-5,CASSLMGQQETQYF,TGCGCCAGCAGCTTGATGGGACAGCAAGAGACCCAGTACTTC
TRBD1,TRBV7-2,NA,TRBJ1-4,CASSPDREVEKLFF,TGTGCCAGCAGCCCGGACAGGGAAGTAGAGAAACTGTTTTTT
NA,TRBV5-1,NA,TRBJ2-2,CASRGTGELFF,TGCGCCAGCCGCGGGACCGGGGAGCTGTTTTTT
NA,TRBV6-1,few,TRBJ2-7,CASRPRHPYEQYF,TGTGCCAGCAGGCCAAGACACCCCTACGAGCAGTACTTC
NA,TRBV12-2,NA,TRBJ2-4,CASRLARRIYF,TGTGCAAGTCGCTTAGCGAGGCGAATTTACTTC
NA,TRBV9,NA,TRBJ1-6,CASSAAGGSWNSPLHF,TGTGCCAGCAGCGCAGCTGGGGGGTCATGGAATTCACCCCTCCACTTT
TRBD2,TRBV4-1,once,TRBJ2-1,CASSQVFGLAGMNEQFF,TGCGCCAGCAGCCAAGTGTTCGGACTAGCGGGGATGAATGAGCAGTTCTTC
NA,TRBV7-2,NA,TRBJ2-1,CASSSGGLDYNEQFF,TGTGCCAGCAGCTCCGGGGGGCTGGACTACAATGAGCAGTTCTTC
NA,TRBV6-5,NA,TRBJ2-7,CASSSRLSGDEQYF,TGTGCCAGCAGTTCCCGACTCTCCGGGGACGAGCAGTACTTC
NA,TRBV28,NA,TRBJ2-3,CASSAPGDTDTQYF,TGTGCCAGCAGTGCCCCCGGGGACACAGATACGCAGTATTTT
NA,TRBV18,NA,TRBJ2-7,CASSPNTDSYEQYF,TGTGCCAGCTCACCTAATACAGACTCCTACGAGCAGTACTTC
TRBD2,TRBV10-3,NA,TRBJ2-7,CAINRGGHEQYF,TGTGCCATCAATCGGGGAGGGCACGAGCAGTACTTC
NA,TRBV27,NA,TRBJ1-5,CASSLFRSQPQHF,TGTGCCAGCAGTTTATTCAGGTCGCAGCCCCAGCATTTT
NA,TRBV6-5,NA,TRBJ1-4,CASSYGQGSGGKLFF,TGTGCCAGCAGTTACGGGCAGGGGTCGGGGGGAAAACTGTTTTTT
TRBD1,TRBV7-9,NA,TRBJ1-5,CASSLGTGSQPQHF,TGTGCCAGCAGCTTGGGGACAGGGAGTCAGCCCCAGCATTTT
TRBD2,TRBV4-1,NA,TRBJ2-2,CASSQGPTSGVNTGELFF,TGCGCCAGCAGCCAAGGCCCGACTAGCGGGGTGAACACCGGGGAGCTGTTTTTT
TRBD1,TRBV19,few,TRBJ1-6,CASSRAAGTGASYNSPLHF,TGTGCCAGTAGTAGAGCCGCCGGGACAGGGGCCTCCTATAATTCACCCCTCCACTTT
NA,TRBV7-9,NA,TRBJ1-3,CASSAGLSGNTIYF,TGTGCCAGCAGCGCGGGACTTTCCGGAAACACCATATATTTT
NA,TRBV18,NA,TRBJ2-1,CASSLSQGSYNEQFF,TGTGCCAGCTCGCTCAGCCAGGGTTCCTACAATGAGCAGTTCTTC
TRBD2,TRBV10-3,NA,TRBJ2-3,CAIRTSGWQTDTQYF,TGTGCCATCCGGACTAGCGGTTGGCAAACAGATACGCAGTATTTT
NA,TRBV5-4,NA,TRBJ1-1,CASSLLGDGGNTEAFF,TGTGCCAGCAGCCTGCTCGGGGATGGAGGTAACACTGAAGCTTTCTTT
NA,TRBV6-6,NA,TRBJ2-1,CASSPARQGEQFF,TGTGCCAGCAGCCCTGCTAGGCAGGGTGAGCAGTTCTTC
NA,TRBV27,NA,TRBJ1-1,CASRGQPGLGIRDTEAFF,TGTGCCAGCAGGGGTCAGCCAGGGTTAGGGATCAGGGACACTGAAGCTTTCTTT
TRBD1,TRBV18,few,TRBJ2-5,CASSPPRQGMETQYF,TGTGCCAGCTCACCCCCCCGACAGGGAATGGAGACCCAGTACTTC
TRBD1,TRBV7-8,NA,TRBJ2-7,CASSPGQALYEQYF,TGTGCCAGCAGCCCGGGACAGGCACTCTACGAGCAGTACTTC
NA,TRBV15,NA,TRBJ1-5,CATSRDRDNQPQHF,TGTGCCACCAGCAGAGACAGGGACAATCAGCCCCAGCATTTT
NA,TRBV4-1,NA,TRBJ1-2,CASSQDGPYGYTF,TGCGCCAGCAGCCAAGATGGGCCCTATGGCTACACCTTC
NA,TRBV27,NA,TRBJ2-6,CASSSPESSGANGLTF,TGTGCCAGCAGCTCTCCGGAGAGCTCTGGGGCCAACGGCCTGACTTTC
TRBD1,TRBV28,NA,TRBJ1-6,CASRPGQGPDSPLHF,TGTGCCAGCAGGCCAGGACAGGGCCCGGATTCACCCCTCCACTTT
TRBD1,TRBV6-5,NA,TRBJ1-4,CASSEGGAGKLFF,TGTGCCAGCAGTGAAGGGGGCGCCGGAAAACTGTTTTTT